Detailed here is one T cell receptor beta chain. Original processing notes: Amplification with reference gene primers provided the estimates of nucleated cell counts. Assay: immunoSEQ multiplex PCR; the TCRdb copy retains only in-frame clones and omits some. The V and J calls and clone size were taken over from that table, and D and trimming were inferred from the DNA. Counted here are about 210,000 clones, roughly four fifths occurring once; the ten biggest clones make up about 8%. The data stem from a study of blood T cell repertoires in COVID-19. Across the whole study: Sites in the United States, Italy and Spain provided acute and convalescent COVID-19 samples. Nucleic acid was either cDNA or gDNA, and it came from T cells, B-cell-depleted T cells, or PBMCs.

The germline CDR1 and CDR2 sequences are MGHDK and SYGVNS. This CDR3 comprises 16 residues. V shed 4 bases, J shed 3 bases, and the junction held 6 bases outside the gene matches. Sequenced: peripheral blood. The chain uses TRBV25-1 and TRBJ2-2, with 9 positions matching TRBD1. The clonotype was recovered from a woman aged 45 to 65 with active or convalescent COVID-19. DNA of the CDR3: TGTGCCAGCAGTGGGGAACAGGGGGCTTACACCGGGGAGCTGTTTTTT. This codes for CASSGEQGAYTGELFF.